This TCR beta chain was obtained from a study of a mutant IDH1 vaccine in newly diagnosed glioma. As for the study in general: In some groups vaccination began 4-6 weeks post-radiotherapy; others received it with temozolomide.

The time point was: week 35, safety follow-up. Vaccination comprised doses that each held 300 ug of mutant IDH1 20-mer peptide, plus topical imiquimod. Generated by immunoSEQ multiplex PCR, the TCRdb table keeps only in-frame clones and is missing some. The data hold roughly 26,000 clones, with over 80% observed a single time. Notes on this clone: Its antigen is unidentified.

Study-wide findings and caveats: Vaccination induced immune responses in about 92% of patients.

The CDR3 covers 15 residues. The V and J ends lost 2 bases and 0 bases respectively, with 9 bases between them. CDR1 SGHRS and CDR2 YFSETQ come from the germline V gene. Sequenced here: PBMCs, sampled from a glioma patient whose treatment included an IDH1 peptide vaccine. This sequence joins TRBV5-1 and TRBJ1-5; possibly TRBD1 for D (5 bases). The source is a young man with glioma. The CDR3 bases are TGCGCCAGCAGCTTAGGGACGGCTAGCAATCAGCCCCAGCATTTT. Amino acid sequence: CASSLGTASNQPQHF. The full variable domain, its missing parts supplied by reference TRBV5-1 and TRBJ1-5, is KAGVTQTPRYLIKTRGQQVTLSCSPISGHRSVSWYQQTPGQGLQFLFEYFSETQRNKGNFPGRFSGRQFSNSRSEMNVSTLELGDSALYLCASSLGTASNQPQHFGDGTRLSIL.